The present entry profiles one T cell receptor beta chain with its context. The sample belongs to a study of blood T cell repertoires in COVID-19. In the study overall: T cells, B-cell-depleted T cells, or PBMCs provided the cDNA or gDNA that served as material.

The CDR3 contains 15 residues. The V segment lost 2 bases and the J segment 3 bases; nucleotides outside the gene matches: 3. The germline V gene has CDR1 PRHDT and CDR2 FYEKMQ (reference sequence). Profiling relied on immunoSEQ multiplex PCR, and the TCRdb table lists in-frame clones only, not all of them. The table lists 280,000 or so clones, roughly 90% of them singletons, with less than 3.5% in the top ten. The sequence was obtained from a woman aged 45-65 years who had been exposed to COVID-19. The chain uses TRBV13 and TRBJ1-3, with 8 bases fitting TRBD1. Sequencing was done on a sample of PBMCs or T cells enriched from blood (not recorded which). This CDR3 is CASSLLDRVGNTIYF. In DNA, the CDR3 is TGTGCCAGCAGCTTATTGGACAGGGTTGGAAACACCATATATTTT.